The T cell receptor (beta chain) under discussion was sequenced for a study of blood T cell repertoires in COVID-19. Profiling relied on immunoSEQ multiplex PCR, and the TCRdb table lists in-frame clones only, not all of them. This repertoire shows about 170,000 clones, roughly 87% found once; its top ten account for about 1.2%. This CDR3 spans 17 amino acids. V dropped 1 base and J dropped 1 base, with 14 bases sitting between them. CDR1 and CDR2 (germline): MNHNS, SASEGT. Living in 24 US areas, the participants were between roughly 18 and 95 years of age. Cohort assignment relied on participant-reported clinical history. Only one count was recorded for this clone.

The sequence came from a human donor with acute COVID-19. The donor label of this sample is uncertain. V is TRBV6-1 and J is TRBJ2-4; a weak D match, TRBD2 (5 bases). Sequencing was done on a sample of PBMCs or T cells enriched from blood (not recorded which). CDR3 region: CASSEEMFRRAKNIQYF. DNA for the CDR3: TGTGCCAGCAGTGAAGAGATGTTTCGGAGGGCCAAAAACATTCAGTACTTC.